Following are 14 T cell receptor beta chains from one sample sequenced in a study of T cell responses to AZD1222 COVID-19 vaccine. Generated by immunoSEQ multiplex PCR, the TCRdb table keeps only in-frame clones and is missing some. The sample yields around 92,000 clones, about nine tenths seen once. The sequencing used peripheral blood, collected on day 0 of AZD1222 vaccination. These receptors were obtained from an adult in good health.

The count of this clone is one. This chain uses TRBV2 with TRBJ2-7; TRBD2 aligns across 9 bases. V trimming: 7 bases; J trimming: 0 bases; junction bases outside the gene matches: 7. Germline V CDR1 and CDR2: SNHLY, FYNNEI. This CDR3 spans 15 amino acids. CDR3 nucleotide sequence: TGTGCCAGCAACCCGAGGACTAGCGCCTCCTACGAGCAGTACTTC. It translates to CASNPRTSASYEQYF.

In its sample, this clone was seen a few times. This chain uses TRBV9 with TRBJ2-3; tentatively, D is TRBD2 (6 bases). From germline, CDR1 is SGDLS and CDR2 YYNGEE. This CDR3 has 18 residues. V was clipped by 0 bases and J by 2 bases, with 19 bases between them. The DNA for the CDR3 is TGTGCCAGCAGCGTAGGATGGACTATCCTTGGGCTCACAGATACGCAGTATTTT. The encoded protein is CASSVGWTILGLTDTQYF.

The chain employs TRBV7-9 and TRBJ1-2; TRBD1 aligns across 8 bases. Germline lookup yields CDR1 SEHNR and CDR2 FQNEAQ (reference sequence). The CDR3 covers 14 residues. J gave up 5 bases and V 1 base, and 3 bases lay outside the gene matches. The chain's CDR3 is CASSLGTGNYGYTF. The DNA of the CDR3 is TGTGCCAGCAGCTTAGGGACAGGGAATTATGGCTACACCTTC.

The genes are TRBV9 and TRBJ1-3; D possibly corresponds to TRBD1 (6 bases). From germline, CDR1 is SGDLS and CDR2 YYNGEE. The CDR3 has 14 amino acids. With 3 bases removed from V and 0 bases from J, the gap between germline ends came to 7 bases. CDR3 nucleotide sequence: TGTGCCAGCAGCGACAGGGCCTCTGGAAACACCATATATTTT. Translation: CASSDRASGNTIYF.

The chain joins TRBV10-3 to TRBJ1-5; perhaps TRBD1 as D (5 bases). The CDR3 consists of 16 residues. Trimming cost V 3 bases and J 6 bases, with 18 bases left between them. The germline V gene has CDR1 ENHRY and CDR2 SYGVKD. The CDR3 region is CAISERGVPPGQPQHF. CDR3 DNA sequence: TGTGCCATCAGTGAACGGGGGGTCCCCCCAGGTCAGCCCCAGCATTTT.

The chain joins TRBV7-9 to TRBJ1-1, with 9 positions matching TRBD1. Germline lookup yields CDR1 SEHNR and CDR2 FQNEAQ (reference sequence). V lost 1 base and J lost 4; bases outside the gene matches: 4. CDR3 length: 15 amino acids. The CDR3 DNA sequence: TGTGCCAGCAGCTTAGTGACAGGGGGAGGCACTGAAGCTTTCTTT. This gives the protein CASSLVTGGGTEAFF.

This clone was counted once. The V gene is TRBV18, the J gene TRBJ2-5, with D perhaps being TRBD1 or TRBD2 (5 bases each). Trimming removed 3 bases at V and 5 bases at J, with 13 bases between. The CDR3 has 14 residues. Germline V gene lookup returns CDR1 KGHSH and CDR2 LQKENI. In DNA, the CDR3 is TGTGCCAGCTCACCCGACCCCGAGGGGGAGACCCAGTACTTC. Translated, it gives CASSPDPEGETQYF.

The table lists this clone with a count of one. The CDR3 DNA reads as TGTGCCACCAGTGATCGGACAGGGGGCGCAGATACGCAGTATTTT. Translated, it gives CATSDRTGGADTQYF. The genes are TRBV24-1 and TRBJ2-3; 11 positions agree with TRBD1. CDR3 length: 15 residues. Germline CDR1 reads KGHDR; CDR2 reads SFDVKD. J gave up 4 bases and V 3 bases, and 2 bases lay outside the gene matches.

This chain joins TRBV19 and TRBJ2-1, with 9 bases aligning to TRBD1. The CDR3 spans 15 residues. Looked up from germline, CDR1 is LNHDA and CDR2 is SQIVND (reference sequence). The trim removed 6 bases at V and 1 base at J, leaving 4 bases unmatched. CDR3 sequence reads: CASREQGASYNEQFF. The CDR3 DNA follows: TGTGCCAGTAGAGAACAGGGGGCTTCCTACAATGAGCAGTTCTTC.

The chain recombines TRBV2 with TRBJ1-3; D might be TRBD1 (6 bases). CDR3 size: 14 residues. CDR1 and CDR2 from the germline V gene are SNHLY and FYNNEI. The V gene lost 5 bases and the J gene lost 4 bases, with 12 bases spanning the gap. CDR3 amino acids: CASSLVTGGNTIYF. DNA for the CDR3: TGTGCCAGCAGTCTCGTGACAGGAGGAAACACCATATATTTT. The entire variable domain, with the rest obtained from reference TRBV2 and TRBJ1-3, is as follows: EPEVTQTPSHQVTQMGQEVILRCVPISNHLYFYWYRQILGQKVEFLVSFYNNEISEKSEIFDDQFSVERPDGSNFTLKIRSTKLEDSAMYFCASSLVTGGNTIYFGEGSWLTVV.

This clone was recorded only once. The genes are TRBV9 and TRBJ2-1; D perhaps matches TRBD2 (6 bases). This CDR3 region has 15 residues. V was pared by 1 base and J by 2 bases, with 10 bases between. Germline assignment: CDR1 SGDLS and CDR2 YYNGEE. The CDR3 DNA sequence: TGTGCCAGCAGCGTATTCGGCGGGACCTACAATGAGCAGTTCTTC. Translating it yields CASSVFGGTYNEQFF.

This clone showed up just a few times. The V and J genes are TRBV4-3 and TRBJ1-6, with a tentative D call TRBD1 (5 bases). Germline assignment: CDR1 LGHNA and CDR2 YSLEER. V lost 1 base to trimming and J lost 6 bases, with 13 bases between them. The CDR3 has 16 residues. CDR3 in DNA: TGCGCCAGCAGCCAAGGAGGGGCAGACGTTAATTCACCCCTCCACTTT. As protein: CASSQGGADVNSPLHF.

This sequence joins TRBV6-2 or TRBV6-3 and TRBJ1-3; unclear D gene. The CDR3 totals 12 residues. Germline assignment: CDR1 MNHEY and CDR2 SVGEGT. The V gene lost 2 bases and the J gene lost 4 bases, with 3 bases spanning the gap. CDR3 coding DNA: TGTGCCAGCAGTTACCAGGGAAACACCATATATTTT. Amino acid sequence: CASSYQGNTIYF.

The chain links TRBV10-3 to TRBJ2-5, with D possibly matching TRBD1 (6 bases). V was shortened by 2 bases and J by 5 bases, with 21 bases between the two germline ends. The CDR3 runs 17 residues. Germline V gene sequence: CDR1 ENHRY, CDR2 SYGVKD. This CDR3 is CAISEAVNRVSRETQYF. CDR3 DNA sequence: TGTGCCATCAGTGAGGCCGTTAACAGGGTTTCCAGGGAGACCCAGTACTTC.